The subject of this entry is one TCR beta chain. Its antigen is not known. This CDR3 has 14 amino acids. Germline V gene sequence: CDR1 KGHSH, CDR2 LQKENI. The germline V and J ends were trimmed by 0 bases and 10 bases, with 13 bases remaining between them. The data were taken from a study of regulatory T cells in long-lasting Graves disease. Study context: Antithyroid drugs had been taken by newly diagnosed Graves' patients for under 3 months.

The time point here: newly diagnosed GD, antithyroid drugs for less than 3 months. Extracted PBMC RNA gave rise to the TCR library. Overall study findings and caveats: Accuracy might have suffered from few samples.

Sequencing libraries for TCR beta were prepared with iRepertoire HTBI primers and Arm-PCR of CDR3 regions. MiXCR, applied by TCRdb to the multiplex PCR reads, yields one record per CDR3 protein. The sample holds under 250,000 distinct CDR3 sequences, roughly 19% seen once. In addition, the sample was reused for a study of T cells in Graves' hyperthyroidism and ophthalmopathy.

The chain uses TRBV18 and TRBJ2-1; D possibly corresponds to TRBD2 (6 bases). The sample here was peripheral blood mononuclear cells (PBMCs), taken at new diagnosis, from a patient treated with antithyroid drugs. The origin of this receptor is a woman in her 30s with Graves disease. CDR3 nucleotides: TGTGCCAGCTCACCACCGGAGGGGAGGAGGGAGCAGTTCTTC. Residues: CASSPPEGRREQFF.